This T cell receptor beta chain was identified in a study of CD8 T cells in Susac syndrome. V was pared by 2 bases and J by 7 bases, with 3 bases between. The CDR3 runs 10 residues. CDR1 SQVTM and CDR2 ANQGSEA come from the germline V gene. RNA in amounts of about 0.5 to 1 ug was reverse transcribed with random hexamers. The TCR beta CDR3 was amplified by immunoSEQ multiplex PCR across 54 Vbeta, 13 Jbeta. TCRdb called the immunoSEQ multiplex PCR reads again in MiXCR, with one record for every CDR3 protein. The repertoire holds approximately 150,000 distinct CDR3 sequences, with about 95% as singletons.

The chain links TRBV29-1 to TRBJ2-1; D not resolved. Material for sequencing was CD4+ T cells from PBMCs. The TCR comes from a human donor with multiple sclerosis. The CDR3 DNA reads TGCAGCGTTGAACTGAATGAGCAGTTCTTC. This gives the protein CSVELNEQFF.